The 26 T cell receptor beta chains below all came from one sample that was sequenced in a study of cytomegalovirus exposure and HLA in healthy donors. A multiplex PCR was run with 60 Vbeta primers and 13 Jbeta primers. Here immunoSEQ multiplex PCR was the method, and the copy in TCRdb shows in-frame clones only, minus some. The top ten hold roughly 8% of the sample, which has more than 90,000 clones, roughly four fifths seen once. Sequencing was performed on PBMCs. The origin of the receptors is a human donor in good health.

The chain is built from TRBV18 and TRBJ1-2; D ambiguous. The CDR3 has 13 amino acids. Germline assignment: CDR1 KGHSH and CDR2 LQKENI. The V and J ends lost 6 bases and 8 bases respectively, with 16 bases between them. The CDR3: CASSPGQAPGYTF. For the CDR3, the DNA is TGTGCCAGCTCCCCTGGGCAGGCTCCGGGCTACACCTTC.

This clone was counted a few times. The rearrangement uses TRBV9 and TRBJ1-4; D not resolved. The V gene's germline CDR1 is SGDLS and CDR2 YYNGEE. V was cut by 0 bases and J by 8 bases, with 14 bases left in between. The length of the CDR3 is 15 residues. The DNA for the CDR3 is TGTGCCAGCAGCGTAGGCGAGGAGTTTTGGGAAAAACTGTTTTTT. Translation gives CASSVGEEFWEKLFF.

This clone was seen a few times. This sequence joins TRBV6-5 and TRBJ2-2; the D gene is possibly TRBD1 (5 bases). The germline CDR1 and CDR2 sequences are MNHEY and SVGAGI. V was pared by 6 bases and J by 9 bases, with 14 bases between. CDR3 length equals 13 residues. The CDR3 here is CASRKKGFWELFF. The CDR3 region has the DNA TGTGCCAGCAGAAAGAAGGGGTTCTGGGAGCTGTTTTTT.

Note on this clone: At one of its ends the junction is not consistent with the germline gene, which may arise from a read error. The chain is built from TRBV5-6 and TRBJ2-7, with TRBD2 as a possible D gene (7 bases). Germline CDR1 is SGHDT and CDR2 is YYEEEE. The CDR3 has 10 residues. The CDR3 nucleotides read TGTGCCAGCAGACTAGGGAGGGGGGGCTTC. Protein: CASRLGRGGF.

The CDR3 spells CASSISTSSLRFF. For the CDR3, the DNA is TGTGCCAGCAGCATCTCCACCTCTAGCTTGCGGTTCTTC. The rearrangement uses TRBV11-2 and TRBJ2-1, with TRBD2 as a possible D gene (5 bases). The V gene lost 5 bases and the J gene lost 15 bases, with 20 bases spanning the gap. This CDR3 spans 13 amino acids. In germline, CDR1 is SGHAT, CDR2 FQNNGV.

V is TRBV6-1 and J is TRBJ1-6, with D perhaps TRBD1 (5 bases). Germline CDR1 and CDR2: MNHNS and SASEGT. V lost 9 bases to trimming and J lost 4 bases, with 10 bases between them. CDR3 length equals 13 residues. The CDR3 sequence is CASGRAYNSPLHF. CDR3 DNA: TGTGCCAGTGGCAGGGCATATAATTCACCCCTCCACTTT.

The J gene is TRBJ2-7, the V gene TRBV27; 13 bases are a match to TRBD2. The germline CDR1 and CDR2 sequences are MNHEY and SMNVEV (reference sequence). Trimming took 8 bases from V and 6 from J; bases not matched to a gene: 4. This CDR3 is 13 amino acids long. In DNA, the CDR3 is TGTGCCAGCGGACTAGCGGGAGTGGGCGAGCAGTACTTC. It translates to CASGLAGVGEQYF.

V is TRBV9 and J is TRBJ1-4; TRBD1 agrees at 11 bases. In germline, CDR1 is SGDLS, CDR2 YYNGEE. The CDR3 runs 16 residues. Unmatched junction bases numbered 5, after V lost 0 bases and J lost 7 bases. The CDR3 DNA follows: TGTGCCAGCAGCGTAGGGACAGGGGGCGTAAGTGAAAAACTGTTTTTT. Translating gives CASSVGTGGVSEKLFF.

The chain is built from TRBV2 and TRBJ1-2; possible D gene TRBD1, 6 bases. CDR1 is SNHLY and CDR2 is FYNNEI in the germline V gene. Trimming shortened V by 5 bases and J by 2 bases, and 18 bases separated the two germline ends. The CDR3 covers 16 residues. CDR3 DNA: TGTGCCAGCAGTTCGAGACAAGGGGGGGGGAACTATGGCTACACCTTC. Translation gives CASSSRQGGGNYGYTF.

The J gene is TRBJ2-2, the V gene TRBV10-3, with 10 positions matching TRBD2. V dropped 4 bases and J dropped 7; count of bases not matched to a gene: 9. The CDR3 spans 16 residues. Looked up from germline, CDR1 is ENHRY and CDR2 is SYGVKD. The CDR3 sequence is CAISGLAGEENGELFF. CDR3 nucleotide sequence: TGTGCCATCAGTGGGCTAGCGGGAGAGGAAAACGGGGAGCTGTTTTTT.

The chain couples TRBV19 to TRBJ2-2, with TRBD2 as a possible D gene (6 bases). The CDR3 is made up of 15 amino acids. Trimming cost V 6 bases and J 5 bases, with 16 bases left between them. The germline CDR1 and CDR2 sequences are LNHDA and SQIVND (reference sequence). CDR3 loop: CASSSLHGGTGELFF. The CDR3, as DNA: TGTGCCAGTAGCTCCCTGCACGGGGGAACCGGGGAGCTGTTTTTT. Full variable domain (outside the CDR3, taken from reference TRBV19 and TRBJ2-2): DGGITQSPKYLFRKEGQNVTLSCEQNLNHDAMYWYRQDPGQGLRLIYYSQIVNDFQKGDIAEGYSVSREKKESFPLTVTSAQKNPTAFYLCASSSLHGGTGELFFGEGSRLTVL.

The rearrangement uses TRBV5-1 and TRBJ2-4; TRBD2 matches 13 bases. Looked up from germline, CDR1 is SGHRS and CDR2 is YFSETQ. The CDR3 spans 15 residues. V gave up 4 bases and J gave up 7 bases; unmatched junction bases: 5. The CDR3 DNA reads TGCGCCAGCAGCACCTCGGGACTAGCGGGGAACATTCAGTACTTC. Translated: CASSTSGLAGNIQYF.

The rearrangement links TRBV4-1 to TRBJ2-5, with a weak D call TRBD2 (5 bases). Germline loops: CDR1 MGHRA, CDR2 YSYEKL. Trimming took off 1 base at V and 11 bases at J, with 11 bases between the two ends. The CDR3 covers 12 residues. CDR3 loop: CASSQVFGEQYF. In DNA, the CDR3 is TGCGCCAGCAGCCAAGTATTTGGGGAGCAGTACTTC.

The chain has TRBV9 and TRBJ2-3, with TRBD2 as a possible D gene (5 bases). This CDR3 region has 16 residues. CDR1 SGDLS and CDR2 YYNGEE come from the germline V gene. Trimming pared 2 bases from V and 2 bases from J, leaving 15 bases between. Here the CDR3 reads CASSVESGTITDTQYF. The CDR3 DNA reads as TGTGCCAGCAGCGTCGAGAGCGGCACGATCACAGATACGCAGTATTTT.

The chain has TRBV11-2 and TRBJ2-3; D is uncertain. Trimming cost V 5 bases and J 2 bases, with 5 bases left between them. CDR1 is SGHAT, CDR2 FQNNGV, per germline. The CDR3 contains 12 residues. The CDR3 DNA follows: TGTGCCAGCAGCCGCGACACAGATACGCAGTATTTT. Protein sequence: CASSRDTDTQYF. The full variable domain, completed using reference TRBV11-2 and TRBJ2-3, is EAGVAQSPRYKIIEKRQSVAFWCNPISGHATLYWYQQILGQGPKLLIQFQNNGVVDDSQLPKDRFSAERLKGVDSTLKIQPAKLEDSAVYLCASSRDTDTQYFGPGTRLTVL.

About this clone itself: An end of the junction does not agree with germline; a read error may underlie this. The V and J genes are TRBV7-9 and TRBJ2-5; 12 bases match TRBD2. Per the germline V gene, CDR1 is SEHNR and CDR2 is FQNEAQ (reference sequence). The CDR3 is 18 amino acids. The CDR3 DNA sequence: TGTTCCAGCAGCTTGGGCAGGCTAGCGGGAGGGTTGGGGGAGACCCAGTACTTC. Its translation is CSSSLGRLAGGLGETQYF.

The chain carries TRBV5-1 and TRBJ1-3; D is unclear. The germline CDR1 and CDR2 sequences are SGHRS and YFSETQ. V was trimmed by 4 bases and J by 0 bases, leaving 11 bases between them. The CDR3 has 15 residues. The CDR3 protein is CASSTASNSGNTIYF. The CDR3 region has the DNA TGCGCCAGCAGCACCGCATCTAACTCTGGAAACACCATATATTTT.

The DNA of the CDR3 is TGTGCCAGCAGCGTAGTAGAGACCGGGGAGCTGTTTTTT. Translation: CASSVVETGELFF. The genes are TRBV9 and TRBJ2-2; D is undetermined. The CDR3 sequence is 13 residues long. Trimming removed 0 bases at V and 5 bases at J, with 5 bases between. CDR1 and CDR2 (germline): SGDLS, YYNGEE.

Points on this clone: Other nucleotide sequences from this sample produce the same CDR3. The V gene is TRBV5-4, the J gene TRBJ2-2, with 7 bases that match TRBD1. The ends lost 2 bases at V and 3 bases at J; junction bases unmatched: 4. This CDR3 spans 15 amino acids. From germline, CDR1 is SGHNT and CDR2 YYREEE (reference sequence). The CDR3 DNA reads TGTGCCAGCAGCTTTCCGGGACAGCACACCGGGGAGCTGTTTTTT. It encodes CASSFPGQHTGELFF.

This chain connects TRBV21-1 to TRBJ1-3. TRBV21-1 is described as a pseudogene. This CDR3 contains 12 residues. Here the CDR3 DNA reads TGTGCCAGCATCCTCTCTGGAAACACCATATATTTT. Its protein is CASILSGNTIYF.

The V call is TRBV5-1, the J call TRBJ2-7; 7 bases agree with TRBD1. This CDR3 has 15 residues. J lost 0 bases, V lost 8 bases, and 11 bases had no gene match. CDR1 is SGHRS and CDR2 is YFSETQ in the germline V gene. The CDR3 protein is CASREGATSSYEQYF. In DNA form, the CDR3 reads TGCGCCAGTAGAGAGGGGGCCACTAGCTCCTACGAGCAGTACTTC. The entire variable domain, with the rest obtained from reference TRBV5-1 and TRBJ2-7, is as follows: KAGVTQTPRYLIKTRGQQVTLSCSPISGHRSVSWYQQTPGQGLQFLFEYFSETQRNKGNFPGRFSGRQFSNSRSEMNVSTLELGDSALYLCASREGATSSYEQYFGPGTRLTVT.

The CDR3 nucleotides are TGTGCCAGCAGTGAGGGGACGGGAGCAGGCGAGCAGTACTTC. This gives the protein CASSEGTGAGEQYF. The genes are TRBV6-1 and TRBJ2-7, with D possibly being TRBD2 (6 bases). This CDR3 is 14 amino acids long. From germline, CDR1 is MNHNS and CDR2 SASEGT. Trimming stripped 3 bases from V and 6 bases from J, with 15 bases between.

The chain couples TRBV27 to TRBJ2-7; 9 bases agree with TRBD2. V trimming: 5 bases; J trimming: 7 bases; junction bases outside the gene matches: 9. The germline gives CDR1 MNHEY, CDR2 SMNVEV (reference sequence). This CDR3 has 14 amino acids. CDR3 DNA: TGTGCCAGCAGTCTTAGCGGGGGCTACGTAGAGCAGTACTTC. Translation: CASSLSGGYVEQYF.

The chain links TRBV29-1 to TRBJ2-1; tentatively, D is TRBD2 (6 bases). The CDR3 has 13 amino acids. Germline CDR1 and CDR2: SQVTM and ANQGSEA. V lost 5 bases and J 4 bases, leaving 12 bases between the germline ends. The CDR3 protein is CSVQGAGYNEQFF. Here the CDR3 DNA reads TGCAGCGTTCAAGGGGCGGGGTACAATGAGCAGTTCTTC.

The chain links TRBV28 to TRBJ1-2, with TRBD1 identical over 11 bases. Germline V gene sequence: CDR1 MDHEN, CDR2 SYDVKM. CDR3 size: 16 residues. V lost 6 bases to trimming and J lost 2 bases; unmatched junction nucleotides: 8. The CDR3 loop is CASSPPGDRGNYGYTF. Here the CDR3 DNA reads TGTGCCAGCAGCCCCCCCGGGGACAGGGGGAACTATGGCTACACCTTC.

This chain connects TRBV4-2 to TRBJ2-7; D might be TRBD2 (5 bases). V lost 1 base and J 7 bases, leaving 8 bases between the germline ends. Looked up from germline, CDR1 is LGHNA and CDR2 is YNFKEQ. The CDR3 contains 12 residues. In DNA, the CDR3 is TGTGCCAGCAGCCAAGTAACGGGGGAGCAGTACTTC. Residues: CASSQVTGEQYF.